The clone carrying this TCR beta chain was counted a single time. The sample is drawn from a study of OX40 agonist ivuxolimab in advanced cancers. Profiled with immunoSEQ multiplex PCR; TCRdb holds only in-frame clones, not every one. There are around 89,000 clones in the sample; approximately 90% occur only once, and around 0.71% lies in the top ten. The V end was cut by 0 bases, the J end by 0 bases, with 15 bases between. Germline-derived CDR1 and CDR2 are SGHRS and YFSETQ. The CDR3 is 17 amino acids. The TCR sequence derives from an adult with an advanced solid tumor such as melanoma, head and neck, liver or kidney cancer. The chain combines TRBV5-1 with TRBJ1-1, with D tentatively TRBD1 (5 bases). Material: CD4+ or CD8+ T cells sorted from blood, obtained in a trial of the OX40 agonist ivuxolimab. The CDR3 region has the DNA TGCGCCAGCAGCTTGGAGGCCGGCCCAGGGTTGAACACTGAAGCTTTCTTT. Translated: CASSLEAGPGLNTEAFF.